Presented here are 6 T cell receptor beta chains from one specimen sequenced in a study of shared T cell receptors in the human thymus. TCRdb's table, derived via immunoSEQ multiplex PCR, lists solely in-frame clones and lacks some. This table holds about 400,000 clones, about 95% found once. Sequencing was carried out using thymocytes. The receptor source for this set is a human donor.

This clone occurred once. V gene TRBV9 combines with J gene TRBJ2-1; 14 positions agree with TRBD2. V was clipped by 0 bases and J by 0 bases; unmatched bases: 14. CDR1 is SGDLS and CDR2 is YYNGEE in the germline V gene. This CDR3 has 22 residues. The CDR3: CASSVDPGLAGALYPSYNEQFF. The CDR3 nucleotides read TGTGCCAGCAGCGTAGACCCGGGACTAGCGGGGGCCTTGTATCCCTCCTACAATGAGCAGTTCTTC. The full variable domain, its missing parts supplied by reference TRBV9 and TRBJ2-1, is DSGVTQTPKHLITATGQRVTLRCSPRSGDLSVYWYQQSLDQGLQFLIQYYNGEERAKGNILERFSAQQFPDLHSELNLSSLELGDSALYFCASSVDPGLAGALYPSYNEQFFGPGTRLTVL.

This chain joins TRBV11-2 and TRBJ2-1, with 10 bases identical to TRBD2. V was pared by 1 base and J by 5 bases, with 8 bases of the junction left unmatched. There are 17 residues in the CDR3. The germline gives CDR1 SGHAT, CDR2 FQNNGV. As DNA, the CDR3 is TGTGCCAGCAGCTTAGGTCGGCCTAGCGGGAGTAACAATGAGCAGTTCTTC. This sequence encodes CASSLGRPSGSNNEQFF.

This clone appeared a single time. This chain joins TRBV5-8 and TRBJ1-5; D is unresolved. Germline V gene sequence: CDR1 SGHTS, CDR2 YDEGEE. The CDR3 sequence is 16 residues long. Between the trimmed V and J ends, which lost 1 base and 4 bases, there was a span of 15 bases. CDR3 in DNA: TGTGCCAGCAGCTTGTCTAAGGGAGTAAAAAATCAGCCCCAGCATTTT. It is translated as CASSLSKGVKNQPQHF.

This rearrangement joins TRBV28 to TRBJ2-6; 8 nucleotides match TRBD1. V shed 6 bases, J shed 4 bases, and the junction held 26 bases outside the gene matches. The V gene's germline CDR1 is MDHEN and CDR2 SYDVKM. This CDR3 has 22 amino acids. DNA for the CDR3: TGTGCCAGCAGCCTACCCGTCCCCGATGACAGGGGACCCGAAGCGGGGGCCAACGTCCTGACTTTC. Its protein product is CASSLPVPDDRGPEAGANVLTF.

The CDR3 DNA follows: TGTGCCAGCAGCTTAGCGCGATCCTACAATGAGCAGTTCTTC. Its protein product is CASSLARSYNEQFF. The rearrangement links TRBV7-2 to TRBJ2-1, with unresolved D. Trimming took 0 bases from V and 1 from J, leaving 4 bases between them. Germline CDR1 and CDR2: SGHTA and FQGNSA. The CDR3 totals 14 residues. Based on the CDR3 plus reference TRBV7-2 and TRBJ2-1, the full variable domain is GAGVSQSPSNKVTEKGKDVELRCDPISGHTALYWYRQSLGQGLEFLIYFQGNSAPDKSGLPSDRFSAERTGGSVSTLTIQRTQQEDSAVYLCASSLARSYNEQFFGPGTRLTVL.

V gene TRBV5-1 combines with J gene TRBJ2-3; D remains unclear. Trimming removed 4 bases at V and 1 base at J, with 7 bases between. CDR3 length: 13 amino acids. Germline V gene lookup returns CDR1 SGHRS and CDR2 YFSETQ. This chain's CDR3 is CASSISGTDTQYF. For the CDR3, the DNA is TGCGCCAGCAGCATATCCGGCACAGATACGCAGTATTTT.